This TCR beta chain came from a study of OX40 agonist ivuxolimab in advanced cancers. Describing the broader study: Ivuxolimab was a fully human IgG2 agonistic monoclonal antibody targeting the costimulatory receptor OX40 (CD134). Intravenous ivuxolimab was administered to patients every 2 weeks at six dose levels: 0.01, 0.1, 0.3, 1.5, 3 and 10 mg/kg. A male proportion of almost 85% and a mean age of 60 years, ranging from about 23 to 79, were recorded for the dose-escalation cohort. Prior anti-PD-1, anti-PD-L1 or anti-CTLA-4 therapy was permitted, and checkpoint inhibitors had been received by around 40% of dose-escalation patients. The paper covers the monotherapy dose-escalation part of the phase I ivuxolimab trial, which included N ≈ 50 patients. Among the approximately 50 dose-escalation patients, around 19 had hepatocellular carcinoma, approximately 15 melanoma, 9 renal cell carcinoma and 9 head and neck cancer. The point of sequencing TCRbeta in the periphery was to test whether ivuxolimab changed TCR sequence diversity and drove clonal T-cell expansion. Partial responses occurred in three dose-escalation patients, of whom one had hepatocellular carcinoma and two had cutaneous melanoma. The full study reports these points: At doses of 0.1 to 3.0 mg/kg, clonal expansion of both CD4+ and CD8+ blood T cells was observed from baseline to week 6. In partial responders in the 0.1-3.0 mg/kg groups, normalized peripheral clonal expansion was found to be among the lowest, especially among CD8+ T cells. Which antigens the clonally expanded peripheral T cells were specific for was not determined. After ivuxolimab, expanded clones were on average more numerous among CD8+ T cells than among CD4+ T cells. Low levels of normalized T-cell clonal expansion were also shown by some nonresponding patients.

Patients with a history of autoimmune disease or receiving systemic immunosuppression were excluded from the trial. Peripheral blood for TCR sequencing was collected from all dose cohorts at baseline, on cycle 4 day 1, and on cycle 7 day 1. Samples came from an open-label, multicenter, first-in-human phase I dose-escalation trial of ivuxolimab. Adults with locally advanced or metastatic head and neck squamous cell, hepatocellular, melanoma or renal cell carcinoma were enrolled in the trial. Before TCR sequencing, CD4+ T cells and CD8+ T cells from peripheral blood were sorted into separate populations. Genomic DNA was isolated from the sorted cells so that the TCRbeta CDR3 region could be sequenced. TCRbeta CDR3 regions were sequenced using the immunoSEQ Assay. Sourced from immuneACCESS, this table was stored by TCRdb with only in-frame sequences that have V and J called. A share of the clones is absent; for the studies checked, an unresolved V gene accounts for under half, and the remainder has no known explanation. This sample has 53,000 or so clones in its table, and around 86% of those were observed once. The ten top clones hold approximately 13% of the sample.

A word on this clone: Its antigen has not been determined. No much larger clone exists at a distance of one base, and base qualities are not known.

The source of this sequence is an adult with an advanced solid tumor such as melanoma, head and neck, liver or kidney cancer. Sequencing was performed on CD4+ or CD8+ T cells sorted from blood, taken in a trial of the OX40 agonist ivuxolimab.

The nucleotide sequence is TGTGCCAGTAGAGGGACAGGGCGTAATCAGCCCCAGCATTTT. The encoded protein is CASRGTGRNQPQHF. The chain is made from TRBV19 and TRBJ1-5, with 9 bases matching TRBD1. CDR1 and CDR2 (LNHDA, SQIVND) derive from the germline V gene (reference sequence). V is cut back by 6 bases and J by 4 bases, with 4 bases in the junction unmatched. The CDR3, cysteine through phenylalanine, is 14 amino acids long. Only the CDR3 DNA is retained, 42 bases long and in frame from the first base.